The 7 T cell receptor beta chains below all came from one sample that was sequenced in a study of T cells in Graves' hyperthyroidism and ophthalmopathy. What was amplified from RNA transcripts were TCR beta CDR3 regions. During a first-round RT-PCR of the TCR CDR3, the HTBI primer set was used. TCRdb processed the multiplex PCR reads anew with MiXCR; each CDR3 protein has one entry. The repertoire holds hundreds of thousands of distinct CDR3 sequences, with around 46% as singletons. Input material: peripheral blood or thyroid tissue (not recorded which). The receptors derive from a woman in her late teens or twenties with Graves' hyperthyroidism.

This rearrangement joins TRBV5-1 to TRBJ1-1, with D unclear. V lost 1 base and J 6 bases, leaving 10 bases between the germline ends. Germline lookup yields CDR1 SGHRS and CDR2 YFSETQ. This CDR3 spans 13 amino acids. Here the CDR3 reads CASSLSGDSEAFF. The CDR3 DNA sequence: TGCGCCAGCAGCTTGTCGGGTGATTCTGAAGCTTTCTTT.

The genes are TRBV25-1 and TRBJ1-2, with D unresolved. CDR3 length: 14 residues. The germline V and J ends were trimmed by 6 bases and 2 bases, with 13 bases remaining between them. Germline V gene data show CDR1 as MGHDK and CDR2 as SYGVNS. The CDR3 DNA reads as TGTGCCAGCAGCGTAGAGGCGGACAACTATGGCTACACCTTC. This encodes CASSVEADNYGYTF.

This clonotype has more than one count but fewer than ten. J is TRBJ2-7 and V is TRBV15; D is possibly TRBD2 (5 bases). The germline V gene has CDR1 LNHNV and CDR2 YYDKDF (reference sequence). The CDR3 contains 12 residues. The V end was cut by 4 bases, the J end by 7 bases, with 11 bases between. The CDR3 coding sequence is TGTGCCACCAGCATAGGGAGAGCTGAGCAGTACTTC. It specifies CATSIGRAEQYF.

This clonotype came up many times. The genes are TRBV12-3 or TRBV12-4 and TRBJ1-1, with D possibly matching TRBD1 (5 bases). The CDR3 spans 13 residues. V was shortened by 6 bases and J by 4 bases, with 12 bases between the two germline ends. The CDR3 bases are TGTGCCAGCAGCCTCAGGGAAGGCACTGAAGCTTTCTTT. Protein sequence: CASSLREGTEAFF.

The V and J genes are TRBV2 and TRBJ1-6; TRBD1 agrees at 12 bases. Germline assignment: CDR1 SNHLY and CDR2 FYNNEI. The CDR3 totals 14 residues. Unmatched junction bases numbered 4, after V lost 6 bases and J lost 10 bases. In DNA, the CDR3 is TGTGCCAGCAGGGGGGACAGGGGGCGGTCACCCCTCCACTTT. The encoded protein is CASRGDRGRSPLHF.

The rearrangement uses TRBV7-2 and TRBJ1-5; D uncertain. Per germline, CDR1 SGHTA and CDR2 FQGNSA. The CDR3 loop spans 14 amino acids. V was trimmed by 5 bases and J by 4 bases, leaving 12 bases between them. The CDR3 region has the DNA TGTGCCAGCAGCCCGAGTAGGACGAATCAGCCCCAGCATTTT. Translating it yields CASSPSRTNQPQHF.

This clonotype was picked up one time. This may be a read error: a much more frequent sequence differs by one nucleotide. This chain uses TRBV27 with TRBJ2-5, with 7 bases lining up with TRBD2. This CDR3 has 15 residues. Germline V CDR1 and CDR2: MNHEY, SMNVEV (reference sequence). In nucleotides, the CDR3 is TGTGCCAGCAGCTTATCGACTAGCAGCCAAGAGACCAAGTACTTC. It is translated as CASSLSTSSQETKYF.